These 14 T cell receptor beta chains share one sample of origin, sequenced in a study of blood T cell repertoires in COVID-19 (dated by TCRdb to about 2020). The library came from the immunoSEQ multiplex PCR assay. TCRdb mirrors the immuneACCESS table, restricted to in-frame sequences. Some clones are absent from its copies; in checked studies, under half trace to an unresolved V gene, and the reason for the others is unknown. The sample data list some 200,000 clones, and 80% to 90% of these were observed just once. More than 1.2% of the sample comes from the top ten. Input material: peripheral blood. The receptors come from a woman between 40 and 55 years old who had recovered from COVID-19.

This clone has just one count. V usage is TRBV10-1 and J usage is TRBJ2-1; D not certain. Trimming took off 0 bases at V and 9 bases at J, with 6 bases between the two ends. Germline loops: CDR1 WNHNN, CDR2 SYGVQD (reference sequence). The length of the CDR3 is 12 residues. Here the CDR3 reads CASSESSGEQFF. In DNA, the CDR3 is TGCGCCAGCAGTGAGTCGAGTGGTGAGCAGTTCTTC.

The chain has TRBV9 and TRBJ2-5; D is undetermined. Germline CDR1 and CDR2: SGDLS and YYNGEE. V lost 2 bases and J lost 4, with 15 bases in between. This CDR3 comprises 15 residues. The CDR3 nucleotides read TGTGCCAGCAGCGTCCAAGGAGAGCAAGGAGAGACCCAGTACTTC. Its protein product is CASSVQGEQGETQYF. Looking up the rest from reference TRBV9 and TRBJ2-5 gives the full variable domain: DSGVTQTPKHLITATGQRVTLRCSPRSGDLSVYWYQQSLDQGLQFLIQYYNGEERAKGNILERFSAQQFPDLHSELNLSSLELGDSALYFCASSVQGEQGETQYFGPGTRLLVL.

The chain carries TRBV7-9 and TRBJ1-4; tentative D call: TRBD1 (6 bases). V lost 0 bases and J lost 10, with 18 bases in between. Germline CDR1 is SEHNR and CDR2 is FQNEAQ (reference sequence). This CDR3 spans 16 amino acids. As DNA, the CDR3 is TGTGCCAGCAGCTTAGCGGGGGCGCATAATGGTGGAAAACTGTTTTTT. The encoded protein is CASSLAGAHNGGKLFF.

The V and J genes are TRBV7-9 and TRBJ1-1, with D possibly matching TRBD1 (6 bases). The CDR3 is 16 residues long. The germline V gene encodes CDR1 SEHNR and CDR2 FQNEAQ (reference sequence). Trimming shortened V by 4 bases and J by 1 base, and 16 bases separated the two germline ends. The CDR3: CASSYDGQPPNTEAFF. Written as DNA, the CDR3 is TGTGCCAGCAGCTATGATGGACAGCCCCCGAACACTGAAGCTTTCTTT. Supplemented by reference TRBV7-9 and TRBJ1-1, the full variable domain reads DTGVSQNPRHKITKRGQNVTFRCDPISEHNRLYWYRQTLGQGPEFLTYFQNEAQLEKSRLLSDRFSAERPKGSFSTLEIQRTEQGDSAMYLCASSYDGQPPNTEAFFGQGTRLTVV.

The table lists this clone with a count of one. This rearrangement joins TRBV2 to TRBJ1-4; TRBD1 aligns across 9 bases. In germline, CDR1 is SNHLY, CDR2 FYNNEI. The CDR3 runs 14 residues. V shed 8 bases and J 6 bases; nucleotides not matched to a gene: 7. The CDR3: CASGRQGGDEKLFF. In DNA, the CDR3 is TGTGCCAGCGGTAGACAGGGGGGAGATGAAAAACTGTTTTTT.

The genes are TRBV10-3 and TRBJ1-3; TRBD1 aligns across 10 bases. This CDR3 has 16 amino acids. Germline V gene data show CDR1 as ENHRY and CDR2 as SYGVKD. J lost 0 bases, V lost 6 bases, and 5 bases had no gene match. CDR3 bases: TGTGCCATCAGGCCGGGACAGGGGAACTCTGGAAACACCATATATTTT. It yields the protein CAIRPGQGNSGNTIYF.

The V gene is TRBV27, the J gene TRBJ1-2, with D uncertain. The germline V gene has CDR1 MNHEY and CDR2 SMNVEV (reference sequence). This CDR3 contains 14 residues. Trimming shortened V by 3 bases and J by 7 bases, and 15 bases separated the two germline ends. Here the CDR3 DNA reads TGTGCCAGCAGTTTCAACACAGCGGCGGGTGGCTACACCTTC. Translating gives CASSFNTAAGGYTF.

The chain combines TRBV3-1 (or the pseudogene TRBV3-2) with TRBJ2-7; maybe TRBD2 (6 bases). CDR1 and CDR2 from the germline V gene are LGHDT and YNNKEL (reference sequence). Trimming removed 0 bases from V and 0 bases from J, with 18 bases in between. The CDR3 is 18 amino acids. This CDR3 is CASSQDVWSSESSYEQYF. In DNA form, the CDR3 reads TGTGCCAGCAGCCAAGATGTTTGGTCTAGCGAGAGCTCCTACGAGCAGTACTTC.

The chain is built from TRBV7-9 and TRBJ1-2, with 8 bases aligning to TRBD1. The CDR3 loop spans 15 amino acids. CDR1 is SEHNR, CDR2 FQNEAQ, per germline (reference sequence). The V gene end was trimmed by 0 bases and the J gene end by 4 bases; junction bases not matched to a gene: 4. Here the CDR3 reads CASSLADREAYGYTF. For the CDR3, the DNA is TGTGCCAGCAGCTTAGCGGACAGGGAGGCCTATGGCTACACCTTC.

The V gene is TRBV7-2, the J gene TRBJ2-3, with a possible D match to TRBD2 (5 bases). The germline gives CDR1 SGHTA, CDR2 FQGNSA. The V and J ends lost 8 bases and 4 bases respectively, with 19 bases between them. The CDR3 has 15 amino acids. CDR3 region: CASESQPSNPDTQYF. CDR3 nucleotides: TGTGCCAGCGAAAGTCAACCTAGCAACCCAGATACGCAGTATTTT.

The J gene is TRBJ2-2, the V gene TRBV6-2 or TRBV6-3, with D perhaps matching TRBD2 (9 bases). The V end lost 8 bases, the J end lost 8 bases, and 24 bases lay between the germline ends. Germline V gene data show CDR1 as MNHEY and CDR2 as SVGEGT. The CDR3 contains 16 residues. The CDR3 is CASRPWASGDRGELFF. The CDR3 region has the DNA TGTGCCAGCCGCCCCTGGGCTAGCGGGGACAGGGGGGAGCTGTTTTTT.

The CDR3 bases are TGTGCCAGCAGCCGACCCGGGGTGTTTGGGTCCTACGAGCAGTACTTC. Residues: CASSRPGVFGSYEQYF. The V gene is TRBV14, the J gene TRBJ2-7; TRBD2 is a possible D gene (5 bases). CDR3 size: 16 residues. Deletions cut 4 bases from V and 1 base from J, with 17 bases between. Per germline, CDR1 SGHDN and CDR2 FVKESK. Full variable domain (rest looked up from reference TRBV14 and TRBJ2-7): EAGVTQFPSHSVIEKGQTVTLRCDPISGHDNLYWYRRVMGKEIKFLLHFVKESKQDESGMPNNRFLAERTGGTYSTLKVQPAELEDSGVYFCASSRPGVFGSYEQYFGPGTRLTVT.

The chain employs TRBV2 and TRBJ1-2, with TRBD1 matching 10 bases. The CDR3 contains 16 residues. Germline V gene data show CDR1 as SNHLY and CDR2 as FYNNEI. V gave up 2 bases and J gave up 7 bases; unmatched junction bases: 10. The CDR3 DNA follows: TGTGCCAGCAGTGAAACCAGACAGGGGGCAGGTTCTGGCTACACCTTC. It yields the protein CASSETRQGAGSGYTF.

CDR3 residues: CATSVDTGFRGYTF. The CDR3 DNA sequence: TGTGCCACCAGCGTAGACACAGGGTTCCGAGGCTACACCTTC. The J gene is TRBJ1-2, the V gene TRBV15, with a possible D match to TRBD1 (6 bases). Trimming took 5 bases from V and 8 from J, leaving 18 bases between them. Germline CDR1 is LNHNV and CDR2 is YYDKDF (reference sequence). The CDR3 runs 14 residues.